This T cell receptor beta chain stems from a study of cytomegalovirus exposure and HLA in healthy donors. Study results and caveats: The majority of TCR sequences were rare, yet some public TCRs appeared in many donors.

The assay was immunoSEQ multiplex PCR, and TCRdb's table has in-frame clones only and misses some. The repertoire consists of approximately 140,000 clones, with about 90% occurring once and the leading ten covering less than 3.5%. Comment on this clone: As yet, its antigen is unknown.

Trimming cost V 4 bases and J 7 bases; bases outside gene matches: 6. This CDR3 has 14 residues. Looked up from germline, CDR1 is MNHEY and CDR2 is SMNVEV (reference sequence). The specimen was PBMCs. The clonotype was recovered from a man between 18 and 35 years old in good health and CMV-seronegative. V usage is TRBV27 and J usage is TRBJ1-4; the match to TRBD1 covers 7 bases. As DNA, the CDR3 is TGTGCCAGCAGTTCAATCCAGGGGGGTGAAAAACTGTTTTTT. Translated, it gives CASSSIQGGEKLFF.